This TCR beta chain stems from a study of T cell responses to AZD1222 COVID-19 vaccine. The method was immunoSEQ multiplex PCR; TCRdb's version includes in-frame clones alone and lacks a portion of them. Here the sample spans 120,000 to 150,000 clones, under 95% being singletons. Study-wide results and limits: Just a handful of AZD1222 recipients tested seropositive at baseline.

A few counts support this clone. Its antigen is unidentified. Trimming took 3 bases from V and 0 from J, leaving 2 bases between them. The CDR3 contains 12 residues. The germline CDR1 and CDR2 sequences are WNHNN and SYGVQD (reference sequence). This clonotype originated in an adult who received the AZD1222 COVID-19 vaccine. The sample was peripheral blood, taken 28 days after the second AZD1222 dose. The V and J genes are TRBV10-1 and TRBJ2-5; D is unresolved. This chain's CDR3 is CASSDNQETQYF. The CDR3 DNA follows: TGCGCCAGCAGTGACAACCAAGAGACCCAGTACTTC.